The rows below give T cell receptor beta chains drawn from one sample of a study of T cells in Graves' hyperthyroidism and ophthalmopathy. Each CDR3 protein is one row after TCRdb ran MiXCR on the multiplex PCR reads. The sample lists over 450,000 distinct CDR3 sequences; roughly 14% were seen once. Sequencing was done on a sample of blood. The source is a woman under 30 with Graves' hyperthyroidism. The CDR3 runs from the conserved cysteine through the conserved F or W. The D gene is left open where the match is weak. Only part of the rows carry a size: once, few, many, or a class if the clone is expanded.

abundance,j_gene,v_gene,d_gene,CDR3nt,CDR3aa
many,TRBJ1-1,TRBV6-5,NA,TGTGCCAGCAGTTACCACACTGAAGCTTTCTTT,CASSYHTEAFF
many,TRBJ1-1,TRBV2,NA,TGTGCCAGCGAACAGACAAACACTGAAGCTTTCTTT,CASEQTNTEAFF
many,TRBJ2-2,TRBV9,TRBD2,TGTGCCAGCAGCGTAGACTCGTCGGTAGCGGGTCGCGGGGAGCTGTTTTTT,CASSVDSSVAGRGELFF
NA,TRBJ2-1,TRBV12-5,NA,TGTGCTAGTGGTCCAGTGCGGCGTACTAGAAGGTACAATGAGCAGTTCTTC,CASGPVRRTRRYNEQFF
NA,TRBJ2-7,TRBV4-1,TRBD2,TGCGCCAGCAGCCCGGGGACTAGCGGGGTCTACGAGCAGTACTTC,CASSPGTSGVYEQYF
many,TRBJ1-5,TRBV10-3,NA,TGTGCCATCAGTGAGTCGACAGCTGGGGAGGTATGGCCCCAGCATTTT,CAISESTAGEVWPQHF
NA,TRBJ2-7,TRBV25-1,TRBD2,TGTGCCAGCAGTGAATCCCCCCGGCCTAGCGGGAGCTCCTACGAGCAGTACTTC,CASSESPRPSGSSYEQYF
many,TRBJ1-1,TRBV6-1,NA,TGTGCCAGCAGTCAGGGGACATATAAGATGAACACTGAAGCTTTCTTT,CASSQGTYKMNTEAFF
NA,TRBJ1-1,TRBV6-5,NA,TGTGCCAGCAGTTACAATCCGGGGACTGAAGCTTTCTTT,CASSYNPGTEAFF
many,TRBJ2-1,TRBV7-3,NA,TGTGCCAGCAGCTTAATGCCGAGCTCCTACAATGAGCAGTTCTTC,CASSLMPSSYNEQFF
many,TRBJ2-6,TRBV6-1,NA,TGTGCCAGCTTTGGACGGTTTAGAGGTGGGGCCAACGTCCTGACTTTC,CASFGRFRGGANVLTF
many,TRBJ1-4,TRBV12-3/TRBV12-4,NA,TGTGCCAGCACCGTGGGGGCAGGTAATGAAAAACTGTTTTTT,CASTVGAGNEKLFF
NA,TRBJ1-5,TRBV6-5,NA,TGTGCCAGCAGTTACAGTATCGGGGGAAAGCAGCCCCAGCATTTT,CASSYSIGGKQPQHF
many,TRBJ2-5,TRBV10-1,TRBD1,TGCGCCAGCAGTGAGGGGACAGACCAAGAGACCCAGTACTTC,CASSEGTDQETQYF
few,TRBJ2-1,TRBV7-3,NA,TGTGCCAGCAGCACCCACGGGGCTAGTGGGCGTGGTCGGCTTAACAATGAGCAGTTCTTC,CASSTHGASGRGRLNNEQFF
NA,TRBJ2-5,TRBV3-1,NA,TGTGCCAGCAGCCAAGCCCCAAGAAACAGACCCCAAGAGACCCAGTACTTC,CASSQAPRNRPQETQYF
few,TRBJ2-7,TRBV6-1,NA,TGTGCCAGCAGCCCAACAGGGAACTCCTACGAGCAGTACTTC,CASSPTGNSYEQYF
many,TRBJ2-7,TRBV30,TRBD2,TGTGCCTGGAGAGGGATAACCGGGACTAGCGGGAGAAGGCTCTACGAGCAGTACTTC,CAWRGITGTSGRRLYEQYF
NA,TRBJ2-2,TRBV4-2,NA,TGTGCCAGCACCGGAGTTGGGGTCACCGGGGAGCTGTTTTTT,CASTGVGVTGELFF
few,TRBJ2-3,TRBV19,NA,TGTGCCAGTAGTATTTGGGATACGCAGTATTTT,CASSIWDTQYF
few,TRBJ1-5,TRBV20-1,NA,TGCAGTGCTAGCACTTCAAGGGGGGGGGTCACGGATAGCAATCAGCCCCAGCATTTT,CSASTSRGGVTDSNQPQHF
many,TRBJ1-5,TRBV10-3,TRBD1,TGTGCCATCAGTGAGGACAGGGATCGGCAGCCCCAGCATTTT,CAISEDRDRQPQHF
many,TRBJ2-3,TRBV29-1,TRBD1,TGCAGCTCAAGGACAGGGAGCACAGATACGCAGTATTTT,CSSRTGSTDTQYF
many,TRBJ2-4,TRBV3-1,NA,TGTGCCAGCAGCCCCAAGGGGGACCGAATCAAAAACATTCAGTACTTC,CASSPKGDRIKNIQYF
NA,TRBJ1-5,TRBV6-1,NA,TGTGCCAGCAGTTATCAACCTGCCGGTCAGCCCCAGCATTTT,CASSYQPAGQPQHF
few,TRBJ1-5,TRBV24-1,NA,TGTGCCACCAGTGAGCAGGGGAACAATCAGCCCCAGCATTTT,CATSEQGNNQPQHF
many,TRBJ2-7,TRBV29-1,NA,TGCAGCGTCCCCGGAGTTAGCTCCTACGAGCAGTACTTC,CSVPGVSSYEQYF
many,TRBJ2-3,TRBV3-1,NA,TGTGCCAGCAGCCAATGGCCGGCGGGATCCACAGATACGCAGTATTTT,CASSQWPAGSTDTQYF
NA,TRBJ2-6,TRBV3-1,NA,TGTGCCAGCAGCCCCGGACACTCTGGGGCCAACGTCCTGACTTTC,CASSPGHSGANVLTF
many,TRBJ2-3,TRBV7-3,TRBD2,TGTGCCAGCAGCCCCTACGTAGGGACTAGAAATACGCAGTATTTT,CASSPYVGTRNTQYF
many,TRBJ1-2,TRBV3-1,NA,TGTGCCAGCAGCCAAGAACCTAAGGGCGGCTACACCTTC,CASSQEPKGGYTF
many,TRBJ2-7,TRBV30,TRBD2,TGTGCCTCAGGGACTAGCCTATCCTACGAGCAGTACTTC,CASGTSLSYEQYF
many,TRBJ2-1,TRBV11-2,NA,TGTGCCAGCAGCTATAGCGGTGGGAGCGACCGGGAGCAGTTCTTC,CASSYSGGSDREQFF
many,TRBJ2-7,TRBV7-3,TRBD2,TGTGCCAGCAGCCGTGGGACTACCCGGAGCCTCTACGAGCAGTACTTC,CASSRGTTRSLYEQYF
few,TRBJ1-3,TRBV19,NA,TGTGCCAGTAGTATAGCGGGCAACTCTGGAAACACCATATATTTT,CASSIAGNSGNTIYF
once,TRBJ2-7,TRBV11-2,NA,TGTGCCAGCAGCATGTCCCGAGTGGCGGCCTTCTACGAGCAGTACTTC,CASSMSRVAAFYEQYF